This paragraph reports one TCR beta chain. Its antigen is not identified. The data are from a study of T-cell reconstitution after alpha-beta-depleted transplantation in children. Findings and caveats of the study: Reportedly, only several hundred clones from non-depleted graft cells drove alpha-beta T-cell counts at about two months. Among T cells one year after transplant, newly produced cells accounted for most counts and diversity. The study traced high day-60 TCRbeta diversity in some patients to surviving recipient T cells and thymic progenitors.

Germline V gene data show CDR1 as SGHRS and CDR2 as YFSETQ. The CDR3 has 14 amino acids. The junction had 8 bases not matched to a gene; V was cut back by 4 bases and J by 7 bases. The authors prepared the TCRbeta library with unique molecular identifiers. Each CDR3 protein is one row after TCRdb ran MiXCR on the PCR reads. The sample holds approximately 650,000 distinct CDR3 sequences, approximately 14% seen once. V usage is TRBV5-1 and J usage is TRBJ2-3; TRBD2 matches 8 bases. This receptor was taken from a girl aged 2 to 10 with congenital amegakaryocytic thrombocytopenia, due to receive a stem cell transplant. Sequenced here: PBMCs, sampled before TCRalphabeta/CD19-depleted stem cell transplant. The CDR3 spells CASSGLAGENTQYF. CDR3 nucleotides: TGCGCCAGCAGCGGGCTAGCGGGTGAGAATACGCAGTATTTT.